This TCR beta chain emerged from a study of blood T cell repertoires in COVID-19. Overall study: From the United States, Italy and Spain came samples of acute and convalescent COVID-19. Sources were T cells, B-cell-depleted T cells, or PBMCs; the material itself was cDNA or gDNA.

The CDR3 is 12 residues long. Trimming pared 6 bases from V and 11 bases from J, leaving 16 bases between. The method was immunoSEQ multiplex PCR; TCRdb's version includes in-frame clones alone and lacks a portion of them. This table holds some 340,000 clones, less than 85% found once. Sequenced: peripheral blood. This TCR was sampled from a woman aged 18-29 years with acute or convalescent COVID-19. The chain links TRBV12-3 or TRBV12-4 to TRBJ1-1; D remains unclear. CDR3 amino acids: CASRGYQEDAFF. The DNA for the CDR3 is TGTGCCAGCAGGGGGTATCAGGAGGATGCTTTCTTT.